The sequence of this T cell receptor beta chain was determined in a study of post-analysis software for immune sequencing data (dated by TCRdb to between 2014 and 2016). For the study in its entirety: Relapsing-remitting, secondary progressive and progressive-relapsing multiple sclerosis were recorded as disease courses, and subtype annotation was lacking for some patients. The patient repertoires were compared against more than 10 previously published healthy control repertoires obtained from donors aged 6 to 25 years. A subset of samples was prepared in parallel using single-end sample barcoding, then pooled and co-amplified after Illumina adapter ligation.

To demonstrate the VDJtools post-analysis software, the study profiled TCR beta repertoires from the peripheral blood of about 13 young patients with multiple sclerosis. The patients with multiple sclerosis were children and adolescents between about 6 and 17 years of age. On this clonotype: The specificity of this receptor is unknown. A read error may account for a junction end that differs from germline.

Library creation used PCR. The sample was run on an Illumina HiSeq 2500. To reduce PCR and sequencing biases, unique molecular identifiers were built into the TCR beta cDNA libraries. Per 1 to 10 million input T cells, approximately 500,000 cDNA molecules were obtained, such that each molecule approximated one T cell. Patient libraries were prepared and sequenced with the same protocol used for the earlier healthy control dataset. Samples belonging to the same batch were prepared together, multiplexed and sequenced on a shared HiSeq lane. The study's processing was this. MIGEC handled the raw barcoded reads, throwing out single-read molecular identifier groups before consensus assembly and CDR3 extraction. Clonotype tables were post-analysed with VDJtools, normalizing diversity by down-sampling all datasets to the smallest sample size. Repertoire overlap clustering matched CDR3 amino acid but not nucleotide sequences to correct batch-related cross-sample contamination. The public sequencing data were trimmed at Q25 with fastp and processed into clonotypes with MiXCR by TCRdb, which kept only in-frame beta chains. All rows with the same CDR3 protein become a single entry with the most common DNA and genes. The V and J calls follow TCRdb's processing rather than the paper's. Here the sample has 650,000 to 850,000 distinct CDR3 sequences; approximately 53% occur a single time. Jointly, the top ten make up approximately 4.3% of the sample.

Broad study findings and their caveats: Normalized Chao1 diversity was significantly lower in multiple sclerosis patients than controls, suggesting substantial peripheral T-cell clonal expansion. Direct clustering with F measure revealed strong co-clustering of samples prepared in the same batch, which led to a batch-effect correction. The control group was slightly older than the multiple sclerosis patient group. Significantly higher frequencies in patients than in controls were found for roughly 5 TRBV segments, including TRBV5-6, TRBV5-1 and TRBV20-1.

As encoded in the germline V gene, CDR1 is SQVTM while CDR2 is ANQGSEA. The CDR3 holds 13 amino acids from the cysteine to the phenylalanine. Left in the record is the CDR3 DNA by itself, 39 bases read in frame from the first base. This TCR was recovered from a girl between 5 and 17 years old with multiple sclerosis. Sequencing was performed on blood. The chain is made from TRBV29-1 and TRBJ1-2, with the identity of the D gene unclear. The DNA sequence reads TGCAGCGTTGATCTCCGGACGGAGTATGGCGACACCTTC. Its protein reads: CSVDLRTEYGDTF.